This T cell receptor (beta chain) was recovered during a study of blood T cell repertoires in COVID-19. Produced via immunoSEQ multiplex PCR; TCRdb's table is partial and in-frame only. The sample contains about 350,000 clones, 87% of which appear only once. The CDR3 spans 18 residues. Germline values: CDR1 LGHDT, CDR2 YNNKEL (reference sequence). Trimming removed 2 bases from V and 8 bases from J; junction bases left unmatched: 17. This TCR was recovered from a woman aged 25 to 39 who had recovered from COVID-19. The sequencing input was PBMCs or T cells enriched from blood (not recorded which). This sequence joins TRBV3-1 (or the pseudogene TRBV3-2) and TRBJ2-4; 8 bases map to TRBD1. The CDR3 DNA reads as TGTGCCAGCAGCCAAAACCCCCGGACAGGGCGCACGGGGGACATTCAGTACTTC. The encoded protein is CASSQNPRTGRTGDIQYF.